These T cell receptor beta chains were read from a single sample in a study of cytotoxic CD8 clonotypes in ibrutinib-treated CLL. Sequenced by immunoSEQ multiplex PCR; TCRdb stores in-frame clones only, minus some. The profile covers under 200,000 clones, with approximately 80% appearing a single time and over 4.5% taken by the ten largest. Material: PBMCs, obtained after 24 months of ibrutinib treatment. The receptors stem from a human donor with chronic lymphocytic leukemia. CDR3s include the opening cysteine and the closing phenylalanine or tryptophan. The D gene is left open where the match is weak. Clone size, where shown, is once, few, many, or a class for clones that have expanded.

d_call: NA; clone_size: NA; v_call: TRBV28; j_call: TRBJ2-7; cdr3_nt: TGTGCCAGCAGCCCTCGGACCGTCTCCTACGAGCAGTACTTC; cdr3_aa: CASSPRTVSYEQYF
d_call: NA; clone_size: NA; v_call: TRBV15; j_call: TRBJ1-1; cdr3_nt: TGTGCCACCAGCGTTCCGAGCATGAACACTGAAGCTTTCTTT; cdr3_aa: CATSVPSMNTEAFF
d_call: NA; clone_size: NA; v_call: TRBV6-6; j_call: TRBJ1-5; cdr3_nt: TGTGCCAGCAGTTATGAGGGGTATCAGCCCCAGCATTTT; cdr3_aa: CASSYEGYQPQHF
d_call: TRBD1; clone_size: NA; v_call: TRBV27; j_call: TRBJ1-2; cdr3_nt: TGTGCCAGCAGTTTAGGACTTCGGGCCACAGGGGGCTTGTATGGCTACACCTTC; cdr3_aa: CASSLGLRATGGLYGYTF
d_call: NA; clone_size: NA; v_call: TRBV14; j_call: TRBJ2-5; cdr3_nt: TGTGCCAGCAGCCAAAACAGTCAAGAGACCCAGTACTTC; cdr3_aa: CASSQNSQETQYF
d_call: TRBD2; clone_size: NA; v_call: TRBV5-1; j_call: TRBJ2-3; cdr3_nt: TGCGCCAGCAGCTTAGGACTAGCGGGGGTAAGGGGCACAGATACGCAGTATTTT; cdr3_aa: CASSLGLAGVRGTDTQYF
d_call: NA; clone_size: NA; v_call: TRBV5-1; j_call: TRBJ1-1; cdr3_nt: TGCGCCAGCAGCTGGGGGACGGCTTTAACTGAAGCTTTCTTT; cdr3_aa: CASSWGTALTEAFF
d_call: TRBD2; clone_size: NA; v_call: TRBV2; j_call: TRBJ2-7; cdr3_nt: TGTGCCAGCAGTCAAGTAATATCGACTTTAGCGGGAGGCTCCTACGAGCAGTACTTC; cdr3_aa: CASSQVISTLAGGSYEQYF
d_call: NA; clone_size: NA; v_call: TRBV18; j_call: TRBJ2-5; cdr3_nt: TGTGCCAGCTCATCAACAGGGACCCAGTACTTC; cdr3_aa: CASSSTGTQYF
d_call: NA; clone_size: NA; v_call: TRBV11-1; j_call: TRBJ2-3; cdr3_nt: TGTGCCAGCAGCTTATCGGGGACCGCAGATACGCAGTATTTT; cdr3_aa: CASSLSGTADTQYF
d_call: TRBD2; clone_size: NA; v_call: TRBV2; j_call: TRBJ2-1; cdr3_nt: TGTGCCAGCAGCGAGCGGGAGGGGTACAATGAGCAGTTCTTC; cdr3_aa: CASSEREGYNEQFF
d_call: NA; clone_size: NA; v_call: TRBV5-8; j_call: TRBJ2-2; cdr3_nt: TGTGCCAGCAGCTTTCAAAGGGGTAACACCGGGGAGCTGTTTTTT; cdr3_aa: CASSFQRGNTGELFF
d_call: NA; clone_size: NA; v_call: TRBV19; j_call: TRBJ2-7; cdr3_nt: TGTGCCAGTAGCACTGCAGGTCCCCCCTACGAGCAGTACTTC; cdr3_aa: CASSTAGPPYEQYF
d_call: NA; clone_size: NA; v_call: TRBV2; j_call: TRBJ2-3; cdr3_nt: TGTGCCAGCAGTGACCCAGCAGGTTTGGGCACAGATACGCAGTATTTT; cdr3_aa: CASSDPAGLGTDTQYF
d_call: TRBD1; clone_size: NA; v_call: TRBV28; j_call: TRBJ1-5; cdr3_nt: TGTGCCAGCGCCATTACCGCTAGGCATGGACAGGGGCGACAGCCCCAGCATTTT; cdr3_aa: CASAITARHGQGRQPQHF
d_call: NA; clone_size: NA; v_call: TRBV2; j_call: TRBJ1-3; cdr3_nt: TGTGCCAGCAGTGTCATGGACAACACCATATATTTT; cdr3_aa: CASSVMDNTIYF
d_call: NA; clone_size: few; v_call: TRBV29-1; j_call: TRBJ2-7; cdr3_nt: TGCAGCGTTGACATAGAGGGCTACGAGCAGTACTTC; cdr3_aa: CSVDIEGYEQYF
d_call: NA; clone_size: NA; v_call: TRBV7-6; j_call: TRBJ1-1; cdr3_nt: TGTGCCAGCAGCTCCGTACCAAAAACTGAAGCTTTCTTT; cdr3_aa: CASSSVPKTEAFF
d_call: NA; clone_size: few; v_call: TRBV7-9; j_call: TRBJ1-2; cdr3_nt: TGTGCCAGCAGCTTAGTTCCCACTAACTATGGCTACACCTTC; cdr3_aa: CASSLVPTNYGYTF
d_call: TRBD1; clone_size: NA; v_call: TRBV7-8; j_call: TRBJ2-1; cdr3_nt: TGTGCCAGCAGCTTACAGGGACAGGGTAACAATGAGCAGTTCTTC; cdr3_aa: CASSLQGQGNNEQFF
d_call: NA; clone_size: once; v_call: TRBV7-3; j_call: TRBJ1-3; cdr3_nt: TGTGCCAGCAGCGCGGATACAGGTGGAAACACCATATATTTT; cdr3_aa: CASSADTGGNTIYF
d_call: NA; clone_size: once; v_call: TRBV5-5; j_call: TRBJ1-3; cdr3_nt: TGTGCCAGCAGCTTGGGCGGGCCCGGAAACACCATATATTTT; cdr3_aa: CASSLGGPGNTIYF
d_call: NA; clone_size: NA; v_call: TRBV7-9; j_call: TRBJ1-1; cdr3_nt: TGTGCCAGCAGCCCGGAGATACTGGGGGGGACTGAAGCTTTCTTT; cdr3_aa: CASSPEILGGTEAFF
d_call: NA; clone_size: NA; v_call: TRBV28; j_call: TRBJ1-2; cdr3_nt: TGTGCCAGTGCCCCGACCGCTTTGGGCTACACCTTC; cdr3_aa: CASAPTALGYTF
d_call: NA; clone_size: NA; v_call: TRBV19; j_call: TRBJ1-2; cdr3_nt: TGTGCCAGTACCCCCCTGACTGTCACTTATGGCTACACCTTC; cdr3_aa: CASTPLTVTYGYTF
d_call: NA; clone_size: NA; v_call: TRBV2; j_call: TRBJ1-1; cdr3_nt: TGTGCCAGCCGAAGGGAGGACAGTATGAACACTGAAGCTTTCTTT; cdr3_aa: CASRREDSMNTEAFF
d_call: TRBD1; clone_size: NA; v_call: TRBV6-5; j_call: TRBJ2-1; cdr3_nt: TGTGCCAGCAGTCCAGGGACAGCCCGGGTCTATGAGCAGTTCTTC; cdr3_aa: CASSPGTARVYEQFF
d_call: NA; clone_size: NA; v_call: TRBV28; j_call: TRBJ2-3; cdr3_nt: TGTGCCAGCAGTCGCACAGATACGCAGTATTTT; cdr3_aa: CASSRTDTQYF
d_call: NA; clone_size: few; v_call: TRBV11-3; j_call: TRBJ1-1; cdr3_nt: TGTGCCAGCAGCTGGGGGAACACTGAAGCTTTCTTT; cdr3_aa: CASSWGNTEAFF
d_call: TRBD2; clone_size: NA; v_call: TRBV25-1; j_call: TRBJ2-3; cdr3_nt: TGTGCCAGCAGTAGGTTTCTAGCGGGAGATGGTACGCAGTATTTT; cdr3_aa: CASSRFLAGDGTQYF
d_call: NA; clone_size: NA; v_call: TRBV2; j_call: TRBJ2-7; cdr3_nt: TGTGCCAGCAGTCGCTCCGGATCCCTCGACGAGCAGTACTTC; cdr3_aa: CASSRSGSLDEQYF
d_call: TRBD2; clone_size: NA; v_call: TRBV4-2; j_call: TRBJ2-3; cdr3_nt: TGTGCCAGCAGCTCTGGGACTAGCGTGGATACGCAGTATTTT; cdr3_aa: CASSSGTSVDTQYF